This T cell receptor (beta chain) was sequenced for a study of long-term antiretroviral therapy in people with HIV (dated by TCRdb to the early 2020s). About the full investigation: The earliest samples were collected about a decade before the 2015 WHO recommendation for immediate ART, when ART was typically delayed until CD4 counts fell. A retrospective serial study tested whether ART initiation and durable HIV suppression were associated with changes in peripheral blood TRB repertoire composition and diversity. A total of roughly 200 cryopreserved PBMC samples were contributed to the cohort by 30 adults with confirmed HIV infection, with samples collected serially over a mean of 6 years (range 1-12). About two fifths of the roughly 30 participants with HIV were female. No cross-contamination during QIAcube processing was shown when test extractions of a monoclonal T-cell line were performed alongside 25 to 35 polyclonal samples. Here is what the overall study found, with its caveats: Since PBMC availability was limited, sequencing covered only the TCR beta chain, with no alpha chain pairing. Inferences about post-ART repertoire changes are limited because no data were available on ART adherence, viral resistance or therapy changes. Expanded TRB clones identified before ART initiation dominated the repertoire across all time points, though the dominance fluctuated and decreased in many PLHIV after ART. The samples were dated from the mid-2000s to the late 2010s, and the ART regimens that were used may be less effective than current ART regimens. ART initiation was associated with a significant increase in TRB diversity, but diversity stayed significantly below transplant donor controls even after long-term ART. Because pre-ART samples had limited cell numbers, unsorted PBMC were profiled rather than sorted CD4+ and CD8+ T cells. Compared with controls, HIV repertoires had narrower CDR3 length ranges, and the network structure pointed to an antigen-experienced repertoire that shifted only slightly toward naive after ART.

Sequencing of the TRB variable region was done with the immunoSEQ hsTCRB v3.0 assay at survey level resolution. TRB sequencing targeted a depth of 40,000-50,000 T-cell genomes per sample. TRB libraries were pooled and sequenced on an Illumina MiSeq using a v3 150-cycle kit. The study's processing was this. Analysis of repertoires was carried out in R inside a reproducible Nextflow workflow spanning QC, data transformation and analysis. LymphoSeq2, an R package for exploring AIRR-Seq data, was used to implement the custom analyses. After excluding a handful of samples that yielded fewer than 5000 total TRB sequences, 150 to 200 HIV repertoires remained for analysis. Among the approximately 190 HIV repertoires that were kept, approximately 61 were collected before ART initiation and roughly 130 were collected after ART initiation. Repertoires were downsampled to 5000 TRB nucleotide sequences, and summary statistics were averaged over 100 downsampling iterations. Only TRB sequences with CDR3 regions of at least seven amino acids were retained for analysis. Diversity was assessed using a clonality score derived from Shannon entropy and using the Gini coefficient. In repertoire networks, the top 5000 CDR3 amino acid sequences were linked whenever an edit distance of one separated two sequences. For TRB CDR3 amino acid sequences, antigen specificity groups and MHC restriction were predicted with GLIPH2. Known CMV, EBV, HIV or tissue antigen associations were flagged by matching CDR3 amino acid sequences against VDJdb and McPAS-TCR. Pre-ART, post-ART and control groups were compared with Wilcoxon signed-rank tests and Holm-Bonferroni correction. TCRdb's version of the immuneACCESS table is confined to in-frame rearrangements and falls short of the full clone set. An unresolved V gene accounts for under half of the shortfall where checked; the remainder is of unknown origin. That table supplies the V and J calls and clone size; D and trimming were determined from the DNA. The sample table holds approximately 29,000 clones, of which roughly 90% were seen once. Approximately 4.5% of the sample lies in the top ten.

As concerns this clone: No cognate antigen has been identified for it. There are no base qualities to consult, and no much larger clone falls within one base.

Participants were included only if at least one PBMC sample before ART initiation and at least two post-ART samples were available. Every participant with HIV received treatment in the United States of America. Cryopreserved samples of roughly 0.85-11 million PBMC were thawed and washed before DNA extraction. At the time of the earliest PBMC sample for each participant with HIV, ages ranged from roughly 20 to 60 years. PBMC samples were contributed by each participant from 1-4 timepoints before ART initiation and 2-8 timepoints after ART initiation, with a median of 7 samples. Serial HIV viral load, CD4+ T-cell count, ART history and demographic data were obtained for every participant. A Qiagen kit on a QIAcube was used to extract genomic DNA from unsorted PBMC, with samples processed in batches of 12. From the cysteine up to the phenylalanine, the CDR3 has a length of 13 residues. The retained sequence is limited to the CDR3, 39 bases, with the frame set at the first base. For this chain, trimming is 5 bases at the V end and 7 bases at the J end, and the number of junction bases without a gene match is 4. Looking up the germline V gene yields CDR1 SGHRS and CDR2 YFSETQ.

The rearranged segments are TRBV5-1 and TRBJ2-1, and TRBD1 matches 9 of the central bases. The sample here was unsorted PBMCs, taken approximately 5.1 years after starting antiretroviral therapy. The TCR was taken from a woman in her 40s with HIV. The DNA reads TGCGCCAGCAGGACGACAGGGGGTAATGAGCAGTTCTTC. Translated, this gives CASRTTGGNEQFF.